Included here is one TCR beta chain sequence, with context. These data come from a study of cytomegalovirus exposure and HLA in healthy donors. Germline values: CDR1 SGHNT, CDR2 YYREEE (reference sequence). The V end was cut by 4 bases, the J end by 4 bases, with 14 bases between. There are 14 residues in the CDR3. Produced via immunoSEQ multiplex PCR; TCRdb's table is partial and in-frame only. This sample has 80,000 to 100,000 clones; around 85% occur once, and the top ten carry approximately 4%. Sequencing used PBMCs. The chain carries TRBV5-4 and TRBJ2-5; D possibly corresponds to TRBD1 (7 bases). This clonotype originated in a woman aged 25 to 39 in good health and CMV-seronegative. The CDR3 DNA reads as TGTGCCAGCAGCCCCAGGGGGGTAGGAGAGACCCAGTACTTC. Encoded protein: CASSPRGVGETQYF.